Below, 17 T cell receptor beta chains from the same sample are listed, as sequenced in a study of blood T cell repertoires in COVID-19. Here immunoSEQ multiplex PCR was the method, and the copy in TCRdb shows in-frame clones only, minus some. Among 200,000 to 250,000 clones listed, approximately 88% were seen once. Material: PBMCs or T cells enriched from blood (not recorded which). The receptors come from a woman aged 30 to 39 who had been exposed to COVID-19.

This clone was seen once. J is TRBJ1-5 and V is TRBV10-3; maybe TRBD1 (5 bases). Germline V gene sequence: CDR1 ENHRY, CDR2 SYGVKD. Between the trimmed V and J ends, which lost 2 bases and 3 bases, there was a span of 8 bases. This CDR3 comprises 14 residues. The CDR3 loop reads CAISEGGLNQPQHF. The CDR3 DNA is TGTGCCATCAGTGAGGGGGGACTCAATCAGCCCCAGCATTTT.

The CDR3 here is CAWSVQGGRGKLFF. The CDR3 nucleotides are TGTGCCTGGAGTGTACAAGGGGGTAGGGGGAAACTGTTTTTT. The chain uses TRBV30 and TRBJ1-4; a weak D match, TRBD1 (6 bases). Trimming stripped 0 bases from V and 11 bases from J, with 16 bases between. CDR1 is GTSNPN and CDR2 is SVGIG in the germline V gene (reference sequence). The CDR3 runs 14 residues.

J is TRBJ2-6 and V is TRBV5-1, with 10 nucleotides matching TRBD2. CDR3 length equals 21 residues. Germline values: CDR1 SGHRS, CDR2 YFSETQ. J gave up 0 bases and V 2 bases, and 14 bases lay outside the gene matches. The CDR3 loop is CASSFGPAGGPRGSGANVLTF. The DNA of the CDR3 is TGCGCCAGCAGCTTTGGGCCAGCGGGAGGGCCGAGGGGCTCTGGGGCCAACGTCCTGACTTTC. The whole variable domain, remainder taken from reference TRBV5-1 and TRBJ2-6, is KAGVTQTPRYLIKTRGQQVTLSCSPISGHRSVSWYQQTPGQGLQFLFEYFSETQRNKGNFPGRFSGRQFSNSRSEMNVSTLELGDSALYLCASSFGPAGGPRGSGANVLTFGAGSRLTVL.

The chain carries TRBV19 and TRBJ2-1; 7 bases are shared with TRBD2. Germline-derived CDR1 and CDR2 are LNHDA and SQIVND (reference sequence). The CDR3 totals 15 residues. The V gene end was trimmed by 3 bases and the J gene end by 4 bases; junction bases not matched to a gene: 6. The chain's CDR3 is CASSMERDPYNEQFF. CDR3 nucleotides: TGTGCCAGTAGTATGGAGCGGGACCCTTACAATGAGCAGTTCTTC.

The V and J genes are TRBV28 and TRBJ1-1; D is unresolved. Germline V lookup: CDR1 MDHEN, CDR2 SYDVKM. The CDR3 covers 15 residues. Trimming cost V 9 bases and J 1 base, with 18 bases left between them. CDR3 amino acids: CASRFPGVPNTEAFF. As DNA, the CDR3 is TGTGCCAGTCGATTTCCCGGGGTCCCGAACACTGAAGCTTTCTTT.

The chain is built from TRBV20-1 and TRBJ1-5, with unresolved D. The CDR3 spans 13 residues. V lost 3 bases, J lost 3 bases, and 9 bases lay in between. Germline CDR1 and CDR2: DFQATT and SNEGSKA (reference sequence). CDR3 region: CSASGSPNQPQHF. In nucleotides, the CDR3 is TGCAGTGCTAGTGGCAGTCCCAATCAGCCCCAGCATTTT.

The chain is built from TRBV2 and TRBJ1-5; TRBD1 matches at 10 bases. The germline V gene encodes CDR1 SNHLY and CDR2 FYNNEI. CDR3 length equals 14 residues. V dropped 4 bases and J dropped 5; count of bases not matched to a gene: 2. This CDR3 reads CASSGQGADQPQHF. The DNA for the CDR3 is TGTGCCAGCAGTGGACAGGGGGCGGATCAGCCCCAGCATTTT.

This chain uses TRBV12-3 or TRBV12-4 with TRBJ1-3, with D perhaps TRBD1 (5 bases). V dropped 6 bases and J dropped 4 bases, with 10 bases sitting between them. CDR3 length: 13 amino acids. The CDR3 spells CASSLNRGNTIYF. In DNA, the CDR3 is TGTGCCAGCAGCCTCAACAGGGGAAACACCATATATTTT.

The genes are TRBV2 and TRBJ2-4, with TRBD1 identical over 7 bases. The junction had 11 bases not matched to a gene; V was cut back by 0 bases and J by 3 bases. The CDR3 has 18 residues. Germline values: CDR1 SNHLY, CDR2 FYNNEI. This CDR3 reads CASSEALRGAGGKNIQYF. CDR3 coding DNA: TGTGCCAGCAGTGAAGCGCTTAGAGGGGCAGGGGGCAAAAACATTCAGTACTTC.

V is TRBV5-4 and J is TRBJ1-3; 10 bases are a match to TRBD1. CDR1 is SGHNT, CDR2 YYREEE, per germline (reference sequence). This CDR3 spans 14 amino acids. V gave up 5 bases and J gave up 4 bases; unmatched junction bases: 3. The CDR3, as DNA: TGTGCCAGCAGGGGACAGGGGAGAGGAAACACCATATATTTT. Protein: CASRGQGRGNTIYF. Supplemented by reference TRBV5-4 and TRBJ1-3, the full variable domain reads ETGVTQSPTHLIKTRGQQVTLRCSSQSGHNTVSWYQQALGQGPQFIFQYYREEENGRGNFPPRFSGLQFPNYSSELNVNALELDDSALYLCASRGQGRGNTIYFGEGSWLTVV.

The V gene is TRBV5-6, the J gene TRBJ1-2; D is unresolved. This CDR3 region has 14 residues. V was trimmed by 4 bases and J by 4 bases, leaving 14 bases between them. Germline V gene sequence: CDR1 SGHDT, CDR2 YYEEEE. The CDR3, as DNA: TGTGCCAGCAGCCCTCTGGAGCGAACCTATGGCTACACCTTC. Protein: CASSPLERTYGYTF.

The chain links TRBV7-2 to TRBJ2-5, with 8 bases that match TRBD2. Germline V gene sequence: CDR1 SGHTA, CDR2 FQGNSA. V shed 2 bases, J shed 5 bases, and the junction held 7 bases outside the gene matches. The CDR3 has 15 amino acids. The CDR3 sequence: CASSLSGRGGETQYF. CDR3 nucleotide sequence: TGTGCCAGCAGCTTAAGCGGTCGCGGGGGGGAGACCCAGTACTTC.

This chain joins TRBV6-5 and TRBJ2-7; the D is unclear. The CDR3 sequence is 14 residues long. CDR1 is MNHEY, CDR2 SVGAGI, per germline. Trimming removed 5 bases from V and 2 bases from J, with 13 bases in between. In DNA form, the CDR3 reads TGTGCCAGCAGTCCCCAGGATGTTACCTACGAGCAGTACTTC. Amino acids: CASSPQDVTYEQYF.

Only a few counts were recorded for this clone. The chain combines TRBV28 with TRBJ2-7, with a possible D match to TRBD2 (5 bases). This CDR3 region has 15 residues. Germline V gene data show CDR1 as MDHEN and CDR2 as SYDVKM. V was pared by 7 bases and J by 0 bases, with 16 bases between. In DNA form, the CDR3 reads TGTGCCAGCACCCGGGTAGCGCGGAGCTCCTACGAGCAGTACTTC. Protein: CASTRVARSSYEQYF.

V is TRBV2 and J is TRBJ1-3; D is possibly TRBD1 (5 bases). The CDR3 extends over 15 amino acids. The germline CDR1 and CDR2 sequences are SNHLY and FYNNEI. V was shortened by 4 bases and J by 2 bases, with 12 bases between the two germline ends. The CDR3 nucleotides read TGTGCCAGCAGTGCGCAGCCGGGGGCTGGAAACACCATATATTTT. Its translation: CASSAQPGAGNTIYF. The full variable domain, in which reference TRBV2 and TRBJ1-3 provide the parts outside the CDR3, is EPEVTQTPSHQVTQMGQEVILRCVPISNHLYFYWYRQILGQKVEFLVSFYNNEISEKSEIFDDQFSVERPDGSNFTLKIRSTKLEDSAMYFCASSAQPGAGNTIYFGEGSWLTVV.

J is TRBJ2-3 and V is TRBV12-3 or TRBV12-4, with 7 bases lining up with TRBD1. There are 13 residues in the CDR3. The trim removed 5 bases at V and 5 bases at J, leaving 4 bases unmatched. The CDR3 sequence: CASSRAGGDTQYF. CDR3 nucleotides: TGTGCCAGCAGTCGTGCAGGGGGAGATACGCAGTATTTT.

The J gene is TRBJ2-1, the V gene TRBV29-1; D perhaps matches TRBD1 (5 bases). The CDR3 runs to 12 residues. Trimming cost V 7 bases and J 7 bases, with 14 bases left between them. Germline lookup yields CDR1 SQVTM and CDR2 ANQGSEA. CDR3 region: CSGRRQGNEQFF. CDR3 nucleotide sequence: TGCAGCGGCCGACGCCAGGGTAATGAGCAGTTCTTC.